This TCR beta chain came from a study of CD8 T cells in ankylosing spondylitis. Points from the study as a whole: A TCR beta motif of 7 or 8 highly homologous variants appeared characteristic of ankylosing spondylitis blood.

TCRdb reprocessed the 5' RACE reads with MiXCR, giving one entry per CDR3 protein. Among roughly 90,000 distinct CDR3 sequences listed, approximately 8.9% were seen once. V lost 6 bases and J lost 5, with 12 bases in between. CDR1 and CDR2 from the germline V gene are SEHNR and FQNEAQ (reference sequence). The CDR3 extends over 13 amino acids. This clonotype was found a few times. Its specificity is unknown. The TCR sequence derives from a male donor with ankylosing spondylitis. The rearrangement links TRBV7-9 to TRBJ2-3; a weak D match, TRBD2 (6 bases). The sequencing sample was made of blood, either unsorted or a sorted T cell fraction (not recorded which). Written as DNA, the CDR3 is TGTGCCAGCAGATCGGGACTCATAGATACGCAGTATTTT. Its protein is CASRSGLIDTQYF.